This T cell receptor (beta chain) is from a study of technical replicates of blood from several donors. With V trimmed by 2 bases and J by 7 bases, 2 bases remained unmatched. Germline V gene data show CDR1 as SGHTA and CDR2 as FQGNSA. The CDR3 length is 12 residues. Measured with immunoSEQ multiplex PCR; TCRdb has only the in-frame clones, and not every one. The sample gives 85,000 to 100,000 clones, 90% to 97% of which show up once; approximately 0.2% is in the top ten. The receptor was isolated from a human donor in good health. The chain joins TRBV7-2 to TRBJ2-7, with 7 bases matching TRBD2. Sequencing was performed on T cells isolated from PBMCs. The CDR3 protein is CASSLWTSEQYF. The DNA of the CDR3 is TGTGCCAGCAGCTTATGGACTAGTGAGCAGTACTTC. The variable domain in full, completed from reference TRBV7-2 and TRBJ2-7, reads GAGVSQSPSNKVTEKGKDVELRCDPISGHTALYWYRQSLGQGLEFLIYFQGNSAPDKSGLPSDRFSAERTGGSVSTLTIQRTQQEDSAVYLCASSLWTSEQYFGPGTRLTVT.